Listed here is a single T cell receptor beta chain. Its antigen is not identified. Produced via immunoSEQ multiplex PCR; TCRdb's table is partial and in-frame only. The repertoire includes tens of thousands of clones, roughly 80% of them detected once, and 0.95% to 1.2% sits in the top ten. The sample originates from a study of OX40 agonist ivuxolimab in advanced cancers. On the study more broadly: As their treatment, patients were administered ivuxolimab, an agonistic anti-OX40 (CD134) antibody. The dose of intravenous ivuxolimab that patients received every 2 weeks ranged from 0.01 to 10 mg/kg. Study-level findings and limits: There was clonal expansion of CD4+ and CD8+ blood T cells by week 6 at 0.1 to 3.0 mg/kg. There were, on average, more expanded clones in CD8+ T cells than in CD4+.

Per the germline V gene, CDR1 is SGDLS and CDR2 is YYNGEE. The CDR3 consists of 14 residues. V lost 0 bases, J lost 3 bases, and 7 bases lay in between. The V call is TRBV9, the J call TRBJ2-1; D remains ambiguous. The material sequenced was CD4+ or CD8+ T cells sorted from blood, taken in a trial of the OX40 agonist ivuxolimab. The clonotype was recovered from an adult with an advanced solid tumor such as melanoma, head and neck, liver or kidney cancer. The DNA for the CDR3 is TGTGCCAGCAGCGTAGTGACATACTACAATGAGCAGTTCTTC. As protein: CASSVVTYYNEQFF.